This TCR beta chain appears in the sequencing data of a study of identical twins. Study-wide results and limits: Reduced insertions were recorded for abundant cord blood beta clonotypes, with no such pattern in memory repertoires.

This clonotype has a count of ten or more. Its specificity is not known. TCRdb re-called the 5' RACE reads with MiXCR, one entry per CDR3 protein. Of 690,000 or so distinct CDR3 sequences listed, roughly 6% were seen once; the top ten hold 1.5% to 2%. This receptor was obtained from a man aged 18 to 30 in good health. Sequenced input: naive T cells sorted from blood.

The DNA for the CDR3 is TGCAGCGCTGTTTCCGGAACTAATGAAAAACTGTTTTTT. As protein: CSAVSGTNEKLFF. The V call is TRBV29-1, the J call TRBJ1-4; D remains unclear. CDR1 and CDR2 from the germline V gene are SQVTM and ANQGSEA. Trimming pared 7 bases from V and 1 base from J, leaving 10 bases between. The CDR3 extends over 13 amino acids.